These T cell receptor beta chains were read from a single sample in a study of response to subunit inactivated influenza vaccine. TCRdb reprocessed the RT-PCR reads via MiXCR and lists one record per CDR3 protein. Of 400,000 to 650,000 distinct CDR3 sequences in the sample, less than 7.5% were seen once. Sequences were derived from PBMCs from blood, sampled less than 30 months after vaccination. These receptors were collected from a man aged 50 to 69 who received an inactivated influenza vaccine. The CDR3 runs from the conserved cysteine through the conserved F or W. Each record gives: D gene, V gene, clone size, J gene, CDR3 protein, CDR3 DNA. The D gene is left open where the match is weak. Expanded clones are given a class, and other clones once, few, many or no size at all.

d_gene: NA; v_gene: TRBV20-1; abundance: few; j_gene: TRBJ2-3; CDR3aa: CSAWDGSTDTQYF; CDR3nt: TGCAGTGCGTGGGACGGTAGCACAGATACGCAGTATTTT
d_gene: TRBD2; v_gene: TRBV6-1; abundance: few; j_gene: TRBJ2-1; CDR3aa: CASRVGLAEYNEQFF; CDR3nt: TGTGCCAGCAGGGTGGGACTAGCGGAATACAATGAGCAGTTCTTC
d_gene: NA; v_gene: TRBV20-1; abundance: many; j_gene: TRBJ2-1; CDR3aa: CSALHRDATNEQFF; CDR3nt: TGCAGTGCCCTCCACCGGGACGCGACCAATGAGCAGTTCTTC
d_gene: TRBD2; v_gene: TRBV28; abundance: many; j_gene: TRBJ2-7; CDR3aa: CASRGTSGGSYEQYF; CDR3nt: TGTGCCAGCAGGGGTACTAGCGGGGGATCCTACGAGCAGTACTTC
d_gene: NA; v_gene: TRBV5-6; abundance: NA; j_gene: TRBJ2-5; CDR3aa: CASGPGQETQYF; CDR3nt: TGTGCCAGCGGCCCGGGGCAAGAGACCCAGTACTTC
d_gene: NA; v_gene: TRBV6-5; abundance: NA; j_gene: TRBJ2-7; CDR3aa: CASSSHLGPSSYEQYF; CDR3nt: TGTGCCAGCAGTTCCCATTTGGGGCCGAGCTCCTACGAGCAGTACTTC
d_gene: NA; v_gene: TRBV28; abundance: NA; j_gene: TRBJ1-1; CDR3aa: CASRGGRTSEAFF; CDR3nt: TGTGCCAGCCGGGGGGGGCGGACCTCTGAAGCTTTCTTT
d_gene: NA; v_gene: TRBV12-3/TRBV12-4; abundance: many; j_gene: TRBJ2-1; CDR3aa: CASSFASVNEQFF; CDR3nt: TGTGCCAGCAGTTTTGCTAGCGTAAATGAGCAGTTCTTC
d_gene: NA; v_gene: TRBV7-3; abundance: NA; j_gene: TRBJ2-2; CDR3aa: CASSPDLRGELFF; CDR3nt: TGTGCCAGCAGCCCGGACCTTCGTGGGGAGCTGTTTTTT
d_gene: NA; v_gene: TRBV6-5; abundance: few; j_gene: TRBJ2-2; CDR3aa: CASSYDMWSNTGELFF; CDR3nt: TGTGCCAGCAGTTACGATATGTGGTCGAACACCGGGGAGCTGTTTTTT
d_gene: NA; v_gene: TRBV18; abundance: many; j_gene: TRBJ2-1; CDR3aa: CASSGSIGEQFF; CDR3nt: TGTGCCAGCTCAGGTAGCATAGGTGAGCAGTTCTTC
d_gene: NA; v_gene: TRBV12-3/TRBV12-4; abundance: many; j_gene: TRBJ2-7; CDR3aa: CASSTTQGFSYEQYF; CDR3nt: TGTGCCAGCAGTACCACCCAGGGCTTCTCCTACGAGCAGTACTTC
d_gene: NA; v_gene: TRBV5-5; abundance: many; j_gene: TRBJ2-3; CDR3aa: CASSLDRGSTDTQYF; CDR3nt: TGTGCCAGCAGCTTGGATCGCGGGAGCACAGATACGCAGTATTTT
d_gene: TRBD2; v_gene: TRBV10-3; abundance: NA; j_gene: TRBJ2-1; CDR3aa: CAISPGLGTHEQFF; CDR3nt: TGTGCCATCAGTCCGGGACTAGGAACCCATGAGCAGTTCTTC
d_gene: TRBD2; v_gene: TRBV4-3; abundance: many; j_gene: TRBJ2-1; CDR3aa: CASSQGDGTGRNEQFF; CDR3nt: TGCGCCAGCAGCCAGGGAGACGGTACCGGGAGGAATGAGCAGTTCTTC
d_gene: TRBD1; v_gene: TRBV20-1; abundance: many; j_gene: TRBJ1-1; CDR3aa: CSARPGQEAFF; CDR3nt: TGCAGTGCTAGGCCGGGACAGGAAGCTTTCTTT
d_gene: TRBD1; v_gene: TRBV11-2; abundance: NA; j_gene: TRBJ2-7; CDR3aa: CASSQPGRTGYEQYF; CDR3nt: TGTGCCAGCAGTCAACCCGGACGGACAGGGTACGAGCAGTACTTC
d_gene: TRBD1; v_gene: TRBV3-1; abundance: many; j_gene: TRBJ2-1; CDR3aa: CASSPSTGGTEQFF; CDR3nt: TGTGCCAGCAGCCCATCGACAGGGGGCACTGAGCAGTTCTTC